Below, 25 T cell receptor beta chains from the same sample are listed, as sequenced in a study of CD4+ T cells in melanoma. Assay: immunoSEQ multiplex PCR; the TCRdb copy retains only in-frame clones and omits some. The repertoire includes some 21,000 clones, around 80% of them detected once, and around 9.7% sits in the top ten. These receptors were taken from a human donor with melanoma.

This chain links TRBV18 with TRBJ2-2; D gene uncertain. The germline CDR1 and CDR2 sequences are KGHSH and LQKENI. The CDR3 has 14 residues. The V and J ends lost 6 bases and 0 bases respectively, with 8 bases between them. Written as DNA, the CDR3 is TGTGCCAGCTCGGACCCTTCGAACACCGGGGAGCTGTTTTTT. Its protein is CASSDPSNTGELFF. The variable domain in full, completed from reference TRBV18 and TRBJ2-2, reads NAGVMQNPRHLVRRRGQEARLRCSPMKGHSHVYWYRQLPEEGLKFMVYLQKENIIDESGMPKERFSAEFPKEGPSILRIQQVVRGDSAAYFCASSDPSNTGELFFGEGSRLTVL.

V is TRBV19 and J is TRBJ2-6; the D is unclear. Trimming took 2 bases from V and 2 from J, leaving 10 bases between them. From germline, CDR1 is LNHDA and CDR2 SQIVND (reference sequence). This CDR3 contains 16 residues. The CDR3 protein is CASSISTLPGANVLTF. CDR3 sequence (DNA): TGTGCCAGTAGTATATCTACACTCCCTGGGGCCAACGTCCTGACTTTC.

The rearrangement links TRBV4-2 to TRBJ2-5, with a weak D call TRBD1 (5 bases). Germline-derived CDR1 and CDR2 are LGHNA and YNFKEQ. The CDR3 sequence is 15 residues long. V lost 4 bases, J lost 2 bases, and 14 bases lay in between. CDR3 in DNA: TGTGCCAGCAGCCCAAAAGGGGCTCCGCAAGAGACCCAGTACTTC. This translates into CASSPKGAPQETQYF.

The table lists this clone with a count of one. The chain links TRBV6-5 to TRBJ1-2, with unresolved D. This CDR3 comprises 12 residues. Germline loops: CDR1 MNHEY, CDR2 SVGAGI. Trimming removed 11 bases at V and 8 bases at J, with 18 bases between. The CDR3 sequence: CACQVTIYGYTF. CDR3 coding DNA: TGTGCCTGCCAGGTTACGATCTACGGCTACACCTTC.

V gene TRBV25-1 combines with J gene TRBJ1-6; no reliable D call. V was pared by 6 bases and J by 0 bases, with 6 bases between. The CDR3 loop spans 14 amino acids. Germline values: CDR1 MGHDK, CDR2 SYGVNS. DNA for the CDR3: TGTGCCAGCAGACTCGGCTCCTATAATTCACCCCTCCACTTT. Its translation is CASRLGSYNSPLHF.

This clone was counted between two and nine times. V is TRBV18 and J is TRBJ2-7; D remains unclear. V was shortened by 3 bases and J by 0 bases, with 12 bases between the two germline ends. The length of the CDR3 is 15 residues. Germline values: CDR1 KGHSH, CDR2 LQKENI. CDR3 in DNA: TGTGCCAGCTCACCCGGCCCGTCGAGCTCCTACGAGCAGTACTTC. Amino acids: CASSPGPSSSYEQYF.

The chain employs TRBV18 and TRBJ1-6; D is unclear. The CDR3 consists of 14 residues. V was pared by 3 bases and J by 15 bases, with 18 bases between. The germline CDR1 and CDR2 sequences are KGHSH and LQKENI. This CDR3 reads CASSPEQQVRDLHF. The CDR3 DNA reads as TGTGCCAGCTCACCGGAACAGCAGGTCAGAGACCTCCACTTT. Using reference TRBV18 and TRBJ1-6 for the parts outside the CDR3, the full variable domain is NAGVMQNPRHLVRRRGQEARLRCSPMKGHSHVYWYRQLPEEGLKFMVYLQKENIIDESGMPKERFSAEFPKEGPSILRIQQVVRGDSAAYFCASSPEQQVRDLHFGNGTRLTVT.

This clone has more than one count but fewer than ten. CDR3 sequence (DNA): TGTGCCAGCCAAATAAATCAGAGAACCTATGGCTACACCTTC. Protein sequence: CASQINQRTYGYTF. The chain has TRBV2 and TRBJ1-2; D is undetermined. Germline CDR1 is SNHLY and CDR2 is FYNNEI. This CDR3 spans 14 amino acids. V dropped 8 bases and J dropped 4 bases, with 17 bases sitting between them.

The chain is built from TRBV7-2 and TRBJ1-5; 9 bases are shared with TRBD1. V lost 5 bases to trimming and J lost 2 bases; unmatched junction nucleotides: 4. The CDR3 runs 15 residues. Germline V gene sequence: CDR1 SGHTA, CDR2 FQGNSA. The CDR3 region is CASSADRGRNQPQHF. As DNA, the CDR3 is TGTGCCAGCAGCGCGGACAGGGGACGCAATCAGCCCCAGCATTTT. The entire variable domain, with the rest obtained from reference TRBV7-2 and TRBJ1-5, is as follows: GAGVSQSPSNKVTEKGKDVELRCDPISGHTALYWYRQSLGQGLEFLIYFQGNSAPDKSGLPSDRFSAERTGGSVSTLTIQRTQQEDSAVYLCASSADRGRNQPQHFGDGTRLSIL.

This clone has only one observation. The gene calls are TRBV14 and TRBJ1-1; no clear D. Trimming took 5 bases from V and 0 from J, leaving 10 bases between them. Looked up from germline, CDR1 is SGHDN and CDR2 is FVKESK. The CDR3 contains 14 residues. DNA of the CDR3: TGTGCCAGCAGCTTAGCCGGCATGAACACTGAAGCTTTCTTT. Residues: CASSLAGMNTEAFF.

The CDR3: CASRIDSYLYNEQFF. The CDR3 DNA reads as TGCGCCAGCAGAATCGACAGCTACCTCTACAATGAGCAGTTCTTC. The chain recombines TRBV5-1 with TRBJ2-1; D is possibly TRBD1 (5 bases). The CDR3 length is 15 residues. The V end was cut by 5 bases, the J end by 3 bases, with 15 bases between. The germline V gene encodes CDR1 SGHRS and CDR2 YFSETQ.

This chain's CDR3 is CASSRPAYEAGAVFF. Written as DNA, the CDR3 is TGTGCCAGCTCACGACCAGCGTATGAGGCAGGGGCCGTCTTTTTT. V gene TRBV18 combines with J gene TRBJ2-2, with D tentatively TRBD1 (6 bases). CDR1 and CDR2 from the germline V gene are KGHSH and LQKENI. The CDR3 length is 15 residues. V lost 4 bases and J 17 bases, leaving 26 bases between the germline ends.

The chain recombines TRBV7-9 with TRBJ2-1, with D perhaps matching TRBD2 (6 bases). Between the trimmed V and J ends, which lost 6 bases and 9 bases, there was a span of 18 bases. The CDR3 is 14 residues long. The V gene's germline CDR1 is SEHNR and CDR2 FQNEAQ (reference sequence). Here the CDR3 reads CASSSPGLGGEQFF. As DNA, the CDR3 is TGTGCCAGCAGTTCCCCGGGACTCGGGGGTGAGCAGTTCTTC.

The rearrangement uses TRBV6-1 and TRBJ1-2; D remains unclear. CDR1 is MNHNS, CDR2 SASEGT, per germline. CDR3 length equals 15 residues. Between the trimmed V and J ends, which lost 5 bases and 4 bases, there was a span of 17 bases. In nucleotides, the CDR3 is TGTGCCAGCAGTCTCGGTAGGGCTCCCATCTATGGCTACACCTTC. Amino acid sequence: CASSLGRAPIYGYTF.

The chain uses TRBV6-5 and TRBJ2-2, with 9 bases identical to TRBD1. V gave up 4 bases and J gave up 4 bases; unmatched junction bases: 7. Germline CDR1 MNHEY, CDR2 SVGAGI. The CDR3 spans 16 residues. CDR3 sequence reads: CASSLLTGGATGELFF. CDR3 sequence (DNA): TGTGCCAGCAGTTTATTGACAGGGGGTGCCACCGGGGAGCTGTTTTTT.

The CDR3 DNA is TGTGCCAGCAGCAGAAACAGGGGGGGGACAGATACGCAGTATTTT. Its translation is CASSRNRGGTDTQYF. The chain is built from TRBV7-8 and TRBJ2-3, with a weak D call TRBD1 (8 bases). The CDR3 loop spans 15 amino acids. V gave up 5 bases and J gave up 3 bases, with 15 bases separating them. Germline V gene sequence: CDR1 SGHVS, CDR2 FQNEAQ.

V usage is TRBV2 and J usage is TRBJ2-5, with 7 nucleotides matching TRBD2. V was clipped by 4 bases and J by 7 bases; unmatched bases: 6. Germline CDR1 reads SNHLY; CDR2 reads FYNNEI. The CDR3 sequence is 13 residues long. The CDR3 nucleotides read TGTGCCAGCAGTGGTGGGGGGGGTTCGACCCAGTACTTC. This translates into CASSGGGGSTQYF.

The V and J genes are TRBV7-3 and TRBJ2-5, with D unclear. The CDR3 runs 13 residues. Per the germline V gene, CDR1 is SGHTA and CDR2 is FQGTGA. The V end lost 4 bases, the J end lost 7 bases, and 13 bases lay between the germline ends. CDR3 protein: CASSSTHLGTQYF. The CDR3, as DNA: TGTGCCAGCAGCTCGACACATTTGGGGACCCAGTACTTC.

The table lists this clone with a few counts. The chain joins TRBV7-2 to TRBJ2-4, with D maybe TRBD2 (7 bases). The CDR3 is 13 amino acids. The V gene's germline CDR1 is SGHTA and CDR2 FQGNSA. V was pared by 7 bases and J by 8 bases, with 15 bases between. The CDR3 sequence is CASKQGGLDIQYF. The CDR3, as DNA: TGTGCCAGCAAACAGGGAGGGTTGGACATTCAGTACTTC.

This chain links TRBV11-2 with TRBJ1-1, with TRBD1 matching over 7 bases. Per the germline V gene, CDR1 is SGHAT and CDR2 is FQNNGV. The junction had 10 bases not matched to a gene; V was cut back by 5 bases and J by 4 bases. The CDR3 is made up of 15 amino acids. The CDR3 region is CASSKETGSSTEAFF. The DNA of the CDR3 is TGTGCCAGCAGCAAGGAGACAGGGTCGAGCACTGAAGCTTTCTTT.

This rearrangement joins TRBV30 to TRBJ1-2; D gene ambiguous. The germline V and J ends were trimmed by 2 bases and 2 bases, with 9 bases remaining between them. Germline CDR1 reads GTSNPN; CDR2 reads SVGIG (reference sequence). The CDR3 has 13 amino acids. CDR3 bases: TGTGCCTGGAGTATGGGTATCAACTATGGCTACACCTTC. The encoded protein is CAWSMGINYGYTF.

The gene calls are TRBV5-1 and TRBJ2-7; D is tentatively TRBD1 or TRBD2 (5 bases each). This CDR3 is built from 14 residues. V lost 3 bases and J lost 2, with 12 bases in between. Looked up from germline, CDR1 is SGHRS and CDR2 is YFSETQ. The CDR3: CASSWGTLTYEQYF. The CDR3 DNA reads as TGCGCCAGCAGCTGGGGGACCTTGACCTACGAGCAGTACTTC.

The chain combines TRBV7-8 with TRBJ1-1, with D unresolved. The length of the CDR3 is 13 residues. Between the trimmed V and J ends, which lost 4 bases and 3 bases, there was a span of 9 bases. Germline V gene lookup returns CDR1 SGHVS and CDR2 FQNEAQ. This chain's CDR3 is CASSSDDYTEAFF. CDR3 nucleotide sequence: TGTGCCAGCAGCTCGGACGATTACACTGAAGCTTTCTTT.

V and J are TRBV4-2 and TRBJ1-1; D is unclear. Germline V lookup: CDR1 LGHNA, CDR2 YNFKEQ. This CDR3 is 14 amino acids long. The ends were cut back, 1 base at V and 1 base at J, with 7 bases in the middle. The CDR3 is CASSQVLQNTEAFF. The CDR3 coding sequence is TGTGCCAGCAGCCAAGTTCTGCAGAACACTGAAGCTTTCTTT.

The rearrangement links TRBV15 to TRBJ1-3; the D is unclear. Looked up from germline, CDR1 is LNHNV and CDR2 is YYDKDF (reference sequence). The CDR3 totals 14 residues. Trimming removed 7 bases from V and 0 bases from J, with 10 bases in between. Here the CDR3 DNA reads TGTGCCACCAAAGAGGGAACCTCTGGAAACACCATATATTTT. This codes for CATKEGTSGNTIYF.